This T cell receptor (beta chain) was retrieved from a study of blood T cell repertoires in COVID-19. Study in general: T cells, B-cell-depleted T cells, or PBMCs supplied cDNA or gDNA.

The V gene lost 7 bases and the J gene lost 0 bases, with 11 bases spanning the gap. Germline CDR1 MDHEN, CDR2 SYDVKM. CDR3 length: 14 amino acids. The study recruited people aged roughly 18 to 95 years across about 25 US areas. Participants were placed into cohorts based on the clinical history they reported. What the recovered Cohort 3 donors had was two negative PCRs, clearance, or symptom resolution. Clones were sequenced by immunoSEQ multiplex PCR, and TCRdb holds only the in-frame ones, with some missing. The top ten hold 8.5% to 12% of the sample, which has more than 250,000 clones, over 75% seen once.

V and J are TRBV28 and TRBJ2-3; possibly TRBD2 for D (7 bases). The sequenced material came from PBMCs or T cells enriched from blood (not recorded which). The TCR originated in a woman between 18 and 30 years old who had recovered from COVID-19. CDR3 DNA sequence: TGTGCCAGCACGAGGGGGGGTAGCACAGATACGCAGTATTTT. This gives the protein CASTRGGSTDTQYF.